A single sample is the source of the 18 T cell receptor beta chains below, sequenced in a study of shared clonotypes between healthy human individuals. Terminally differentiated effector memory CD45RA+ cells were excluded from the naive CD8 cells, which were CD45RO-negative and positively selected for CCR7. Generated by immunoSEQ multiplex PCR, the TCRdb table keeps only in-frame clones and is missing some. This table has over 2,000,000 clones, around 93% appearing once. Sequencing used naive CD8+ T cells from PBMCs. The receptors were sampled from a man between 18 and 35 years old in good health. Some clones in this sample may be carry-over from other donors' samples.

Concerning this clone: The sample holds other DNA sequences that translate to the same CDR3. In nucleotides, the CDR3 is TGTGCCAGCAGTTACTCGGCAGGCTACGAGCAGTACTTC. Amino acids: CASSYSAGYEQYF. J is TRBJ2-7 and V is TRBV6-5; D gene ambiguous. The germline gives CDR1 MNHEY, CDR2 SVGAGI. The germline V and J ends were trimmed by 0 bases and 3 bases, with 6 bases remaining between them. The length of the CDR3 is 13 residues.

The chain carries TRBV7-8 and TRBJ2-1; TRBD2 matches 11 bases. Germline CDR1 reads SGHVS; CDR2 reads FQNEAQ. J lost 7 bases, V lost 8 bases, and 10 bases had no gene match. The CDR3 extends over 15 amino acids. CDR3 nucleotides: TGTGCCAGCCAAAGGGGACTAGCGGATGGAAATGAGCAGTTCTTC. As protein: CASQRGLADGNEQFF.

The chain links TRBV6-5 to TRBJ1-2; D is perhaps TRBD1 (5 bases). The germline V gene encodes CDR1 MNHEY and CDR2 SVGAGI. The CDR3 loop spans 15 amino acids. The ends were cut back, 6 bases at V and 6 bases at J, with 20 bases in the middle. Here the CDR3 DNA reads TGTGCCAGCAGCCAACTAAATGGCCCGGGGGATGGCTACACCTTC. Its protein is CASSQLNGPGDGYTF.

This chain links TRBV2 with TRBJ2-3, with D hard to call. Germline lookup yields CDR1 SNHLY and CDR2 FYNNEI. Deletions cut 4 bases from V and 2 bases from J, with 10 bases between. The CDR3 length is 14 residues. CDR3 residues: CASSATVNTDTQYF. CDR3 coding DNA: TGTGCCAGCAGTGCTACAGTTAACACAGATACGCAGTATTTT.

The chain has TRBV5-5 and TRBJ2-7; D remains unclear. The germline V gene encodes CDR1 SGHKS and CDR2 YYEKEE (reference sequence). This CDR3 spans 12 amino acids. V was cut by 0 bases and J by 6 bases, with 7 bases left in between. The CDR3 DNA reads TGTGCCAGCAGCTTGGGCGGAAGCGAGCAGTACTTC. This encodes CASSLGGSEQYF. Using reference TRBV5-5 and TRBJ2-7 for the parts outside the CDR3, the full variable domain is DAGVTQSPTHLIKTRGQQVTLRCSPISGHKSVSWYQQVLGQGPQFIFQYYEKEERGRGNFPDRFSARQFPNYSSELNVNALLLGDSALYLCASSLGGSEQYFGPGTRLTVT.

The chain couples TRBV9 to TRBJ2-7, with D possibly called TRBD1 or TRBD2 (5 bases each). Germline lookup yields CDR1 SGDLS and CDR2 YYNGEE. Trimming removed 0 bases at V and 3 bases at J, with 13 bases between. The CDR3 covers 15 residues. The CDR3 loop is CASSVAGTDDYEQYF. The CDR3 DNA reads TGTGCCAGCAGCGTAGCAGGGACGGATGACTACGAGCAGTACTTC.

The chain couples TRBV30 to TRBJ2-6; D unresolved. Germline-derived CDR1 and CDR2 are GTSNPN and SVGIG (reference sequence). The CDR3 loop spans 14 amino acids. Trimming took off 4 bases at V and 2 bases at J, with 9 bases between the two ends. CDR3 sequence (DNA): TGTGCCTGGATGGTTGTCCCTGGGGCCAACGTCCTGACTTTC. It specifies CAWMVVPGANVLTF.

This chain connects TRBV2 to TRBJ1-6; D may be TRBD1 (6 bases). This CDR3 region has 14 residues. Germline loops: CDR1 SNHLY, CDR2 FYNNEI. Trimming shortened V by 8 bases and J by 15 bases, and 23 bases separated the two germline ends. The CDR3 DNA is TGTGCCAGCGCAACCCGGGACACCCTAGCGTACCTCCACTTT. This encodes CASATRDTLAYLHF. The variable domain in full, with the rest retrieved from reference TRBV2 and TRBJ1-6, is EPEVTQTPSHQVTQMGQEVILRCVPISNHLYFYWYRQILGQKVEFLVSFYNNEISEKSEIFDDQFSVERPDGSNFTLKIRSTKLEDSAMYFCASATRDTLAYLHFGNGTRLTVT.

The chain uses TRBV4-1 and TRBJ2-3; D unresolved. Per germline, CDR1 MGHRA and CDR2 YSYEKL. The CDR3 extends over 17 amino acids. V lost 1 base, J lost 4 bases, and 18 bases lay in between. The CDR3: CASSQVGLNMFADTQYF. The CDR3 coding sequence is TGCGCCAGCAGCCAAGTTGGCCTGAATATGTTCGCAGATACGCAGTATTTT.

The rearrangement uses TRBV19 and TRBJ1-6; D is unresolved. The CDR3 runs to 14 residues. Germline lookup yields CDR1 LNHDA and CDR2 SQIVND (reference sequence). V was pared by 4 bases and J by 7 bases, with 11 bases between. This CDR3 reads CASSTRPWNSPLHF. In nucleotides, the CDR3 is TGTGCCAGTAGTACCCGACCTTGGAATTCACCCCTCCACTTT.

The V and J genes are TRBV7-2 and TRBJ2-3, with TRBD2 identical over 9 bases. Unmatched junction bases numbered 13, after V lost 1 base and J lost 2 bases. This CDR3 has 19 residues. Germline CDR1 SGHTA, CDR2 FQGNSA. In DNA form, the CDR3 reads TGTGCCAGCAGCTTAGTAGGATATCGGGCTAGCGGGGCCACAGATACGCAGTATTTT. This translates into CASSLVGYRASGATDTQYF.

This clone was seen only once. The rearrangement joins TRBV14 to TRBJ2-7, with D possibly being TRBD2 (5 bases). The germline gives CDR1 SGHDN, CDR2 FVKESK. The length of the CDR3 is 17 residues. Trimming took 1 base from V and 3 from J, leaving 19 bases between them. CDR3 amino acids: CASSQGYEDYSIYEQYF. The CDR3 DNA follows: TGTGCCAGCAGCCAAGGTTACGAAGACTACTCAATCTACGAGCAGTACTTC.

The J gene is TRBJ1-4, the V gene TRBV11-2; 9 nucleotides align to TRBD1. V lost 1 base to trimming and J lost 5 bases; unmatched junction nucleotides: 8. CDR1 and CDR2 from the germline V gene are SGHAT and FQNNGV. This CDR3 has 17 amino acids. CDR3 nucleotide sequence: TGTGCCAGCAGCTTAGGACCACAGGGGGCTATGAATGAAAAACTGTTTTTT. Protein: CASSLGPQGAMNEKLFF. The full variable domain, with the rest looked up from reference TRBV11-2 and TRBJ1-4, is EAGVAQSPRYKIIEKRQSVAFWCNPISGHATLYWYQQILGQGPKLLIQFQNNGVVDDSQLPKDRFSAERLKGVDSTLKIQPAKLEDSAVYLCASSLGPQGAMNEKLFFGSGTQLSVL.

The chain is built from TRBV28 and TRBJ2-7; D gene ambiguous. Deletions cut 3 bases from V and 5 bases from J, with 11 bases between. There are 13 residues in the CDR3. CDR1 and CDR2 from the germline V gene are MDHEN and SYDVKM. In DNA form, the CDR3 reads TGTGCCAGCAGTTTTCCGAGAGAGGACGAGCAGTACTTC. Translating gives CASSFPREDEQYF. Based on the CDR3 plus reference TRBV28 and TRBJ2-7, the full variable domain is DVKVTQSSRYLVKRTGEKVFLECVQDMDHENMFWYRQDPGLGLRLIYFSYDVKMKEKGDIPEGYSVSREKKERFSLILESASTNQTSMYLCASSFPREDEQYFGPGTRLTVT.

The V call is TRBV16, the J call TRBJ1-5; no firm D call. There are 15 residues in the CDR3. The V end was cut by 0 bases, the J end by 5 bases, with 11 bases between. In germline, CDR1 is KGHSY, CDR2 FQNENV. The CDR3 loop reads CASSQSAKGYQPQHF. DNA of the CDR3: TGTGCCAGCAGCCAATCGGCAAAGGGTTATCAGCCCCAGCATTTT.

V usage is TRBV29-1 and J usage is TRBJ1-2; D not certain. CDR1 and CDR2 from the germline V gene are SQVTM and ANQGSEA. V was pared by 5 bases and J by 6 bases, with 10 bases between. CDR3 length: 11 residues. Here the CDR3 DNA reads TGCAGCGTTCTGGTGACGGATGGCTACACCTTC. It encodes CSVLVTDGYTF.

The rearrangement uses TRBV7-9 and TRBJ1-1; no clear D. The CDR3 has 12 amino acids. V lost 8 bases to trimming and J lost 6 bases, with 13 bases between them. Looked up from germline, CDR1 is SEHNR and CDR2 is FQNEAQ (reference sequence). CDR3 in DNA: TGTGCCAGCGGCGGAGGCTCTGCTGAAGCTTTCTTT. It specifies CASGGGSAEAFF.

On this clone itself: In the same sample, other DNA sequences code for this CDR3. This chain joins TRBV15 and TRBJ1-1; D might be TRBD1 (5 bases). V lost 0 bases to trimming and J lost 4 bases, with 9 bases between them. The CDR3 runs 14 residues. Germline-derived CDR1 and CDR2 are LNHNV and YYDKDF (reference sequence). CDR3 bases: TGTGCCACCAGCAGAGATCTCGGGGGCACTGAAGCTTTCTTT. This translates into CATSRDLGGTEAFF.